These 29 T cell receptor beta chains were sequenced from one sample in a study of CD8+ T cells in alopecia areata. Investigators isolated RNA and reverse transcribed it into cDNA to act as the sequencing template. Using immunoSEQ multiplex PCR, the repertoire was profiled, and TCRdb retains in-frame clones only, with some absent. The data hold 150,000 to 200,000 clones, with roughly 60% observed a single time. Treatment given: oral pan-JAK inhibitor, 5-10 mg twice daily. Sample: CD4+ T cells sorted from blood, taken at week 24, from a patient treated with tofacitinib. These receptors originate from a human donor with alopecia areata.

The chain carries TRBV9 and TRBJ2-7; the D gene is possibly TRBD2 (5 bases). The length of the CDR3 is 16 residues. CDR1 and CDR2 from the germline V gene are SGDLS and YYNGEE. Between the trimmed V and J ends, which lost 3 bases and 1 base, there was a span of 17 bases. The CDR3 DNA follows: TGTGCCAGCAGCGAAGCGGCCTCAGAAACTTCCTACGAGCAGTACTTC. This gives the protein CASSEAASETSYEQYF.

The chain combines TRBV4-1 with TRBJ2-7, with 7 bases fitting TRBD1. V shed 4 bases and J 6 bases; nucleotides not matched to a gene: 12. Germline V gene sequence: CDR1 MGHRA, CDR2 YSYEKL. The CDR3 runs 15 residues. For the CDR3, the DNA is TGCGCCAGCAGCCCCCCGTTCAGGGGGTACGGCGAGCAGTACTTC. Translation: CASSPPFRGYGEQYF.

The chain is built from TRBV5-4 and TRBJ2-1; perhaps TRBD1 as D (6 bases). The V and J ends lost 2 bases and 0 bases respectively, with 12 bases between them. Germline CDR1 is SGHNT and CDR2 is YYREEE (reference sequence). The CDR3 totals 16 residues. CDR3 protein: CASSLQTGSSYNEQFF. The DNA for the CDR3 is TGTGCCAGCAGCTTACAGACAGGAAGCTCCTACAATGAGCAGTTCTTC. The full variable domain, in which reference TRBV5-4 and TRBJ2-1 provide the parts outside the CDR3, is ETGVTQSPTHLIKTRGQQVTLRCSSQSGHNTVSWYQQALGQGPQFIFQYYREEENGRGNFPPRFSGLQFPNYSSELNVNALELDDSALYLCASSLQTGSSYNEQFFGPGTRLTVL.

The V call is TRBV25-1, the J call TRBJ1-2; D gene ambiguous. The V and J ends lost 1 base and 0 bases respectively, with 12 bases between them. Per the germline V gene, CDR1 is MGHDK and CDR2 is SYGVNS. The CDR3 totals 16 residues. CDR3 in DNA: TGTGCCAGCAGTGAATTAGTAGCGGAGGCTAACTATGGCTACACCTTC. This codes for CASSELVAEANYGYTF.

The chain is built from TRBV5-1 and TRBJ2-4, with D uncertain. Germline V gene data show CDR1 as SGHRS and CDR2 as YFSETQ. This CDR3 is 15 amino acids long. Trimming left V 0 bases short and J 2 bases short, with 9 bases between. DNA of the CDR3: TGCGCCAGCAGCTTGGCGATTCCGACCAAAAACATTCAGTACTTC. Translation gives CASSLAIPTKNIQYF.

V and J are TRBV5-1 and TRBJ2-6; D gene ambiguous. V was trimmed by 1 base and J by 2 bases, leaving 4 bases between them. The CDR3 loop spans 14 amino acids. Germline V gives CDR1 SGHRS, CDR2 YFSETQ. CDR3 loop: CASSLSAGANVLTF. The CDR3 bases are TGCGCCAGCAGCTTGTCCGCTGGGGCCAACGTCCTGACTTTC.

The rearrangement uses TRBV30 and TRBJ2-4; D might be TRBD2 (6 bases). Germline lookup yields CDR1 GTSNPN and CDR2 SVGIG (reference sequence). The CDR3 has 17 amino acids. Trimming pared 0 bases from V and 0 bases from J, leaving 15 bases between. The CDR3: CAWSVYGRPLAKNIQYF. The CDR3 DNA sequence: TGTGCCTGGAGTGTATATGGGAGGCCCCTAGCCAAAAACATTCAGTACTTC.

V gene TRBV2 combines with J gene TRBJ1-5; TRBD1 might be the D (6 bases). V was cut by 3 bases and J by 6 bases, with 12 bases left in between. Germline V gene data show CDR1 as SNHLY and CDR2 as FYNNEI. The CDR3 loop spans 14 amino acids. Here the CDR3 reads CASSERDISQPQHF. The CDR3 DNA sequence: TGTGCCAGCAGTGAGCGGGACATCAGTCAGCCCCAGCATTTT.

The table lists this clone with a count of one. The V call is TRBV2, the J call TRBJ2-1, with TRBD2 matching 10 bases. The CDR3 spans 14 residues. The germline V gene has CDR1 SNHLY and CDR2 FYNNEI. The junction had 4 bases not matched to a gene; V was cut back by 6 bases and J by 5 bases. The CDR3 DNA reads TGTGCCAGCAGCGGACTAGCGGAGGACAATGAGCAGTTCTTC. As protein: CASSGLAEDNEQFF. The full variable domain, completed using reference TRBV2 and TRBJ2-1, is EPEVTQTPSHQVTQMGQEVILRCVPISNHLYFYWYRQILGQKVEFLVSFYNNEISEKSEIFDDQFSVERPDGSNFTLKIRSTKLEDSAMYFCASSGLAEDNEQFFGPGTRLTVL.

The chain combines TRBV7-9 with TRBJ1-5; tentatively, D is TRBD1 (5 bases). CDR1 is SEHNR and CDR2 is FQNEAQ in the germline V gene (reference sequence). V was pared by 4 bases and J by 9 bases, with 16 bases between. The CDR3 runs to 14 residues. CDR3 protein: CASSSSGVRPPQHF. CDR3 DNA: TGTGCCAGCAGCTCCTCGGGGGTGCGGCCGCCCCAGCATTTT.

The chain has TRBV7-9 and TRBJ2-7, with a tentative D call TRBD2 (6 bases). V was clipped by 5 bases and J by 6 bases, with 8 bases between them. Germline CDR1 SEHNR, CDR2 FQNEAQ (reference sequence). The CDR3 length is 11 residues. The CDR3 DNA follows: TGTGCCAGCAGCCAGGAGGGCGAGCAGTACTTC. Translation: CASSQEGEQYF.

Only a few counts were recorded for this clone. The chain is built from TRBV30 and TRBJ2-5; no firm D call. Germline V gives CDR1 GTSNPN, CDR2 SVGIG (reference sequence). Trimming took off 3 bases at V and 4 bases at J, with 9 bases between the two ends. This CDR3 has 12 amino acids. The CDR3 coding sequence is TGTGCCTGGAGCAGTTACGGAGAGACCCAGTACTTC. Translation gives CAWSSYGETQYF.

The rearrangement joins TRBV5-6 to TRBJ1-2; D gene uncertain. Trimming stripped 1 base from V and 4 bases from J, with 5 bases between. The CDR3 runs 12 residues. Germline lookup yields CDR1 SGHDT and CDR2 YYEEEE. CDR3 sequence (DNA): TGTGCCAGCAGCTTGACAGCCTATGGCTACACCTTC. This sequence encodes CASSLTAYGYTF. Based on the CDR3 plus reference TRBV5-6 and TRBJ1-2, the full variable domain is DAGVTQSPTHLIKTRGQQVTLRCSPKSGHDTVSWYQQALGQGPQFIFQYYEEEERQRGNFPDRFSGHQFPNYSSELNVNALLLGDSALYLCASSLTAYGYTFGSGTRLTVV.

J is TRBJ1-2 and V is TRBV14; tentatively, D is TRBD1 (5 bases). Germline assignment: CDR1 SGHDN and CDR2 FVKESK. This CDR3 spans 14 amino acids. V lost 0 bases, J lost 4 bases, and 9 bases lay in between. CDR3 protein: CASSQEGTPYGYTF. The CDR3, as DNA: TGTGCCAGCAGCCAAGAGGGGACTCCCTATGGCTACACCTTC.

This chain joins TRBV30 and TRBJ1-2; 8 positions agree with TRBD1. This CDR3 comprises 16 residues. Germline loops: CDR1 GTSNPN, CDR2 SVGIG (reference sequence). After removal of 3 bases from V and 3 bases from J, the junction contained 12 bases not matched to a gene. The CDR3 loop reads CAWSEARDRFDYGYTF. The CDR3 DNA sequence: TGTGCCTGGAGCGAAGCACGGGACAGGTTTGACTATGGCTACACCTTC. The whole variable domain, remainder taken from reference TRBV30 and TRBJ1-2, is SQTIHQWPATLVQPVGSPLSLECTVEGTSNPNLYWYRQAAGRGLQLLFYSVGIGQISSEVPQNLSASRPQDRQFILSSKKLLLSDSGFYLCAWSEARDRFDYGYTFGSGTRLTVV.

The J gene is TRBJ2-7, the V gene TRBV7-9; D gene unclear. V was trimmed by 4 bases and J by 7 bases, leaving 8 bases between them. CDR3 length equals 11 residues. The germline V gene has CDR1 SEHNR and CDR2 FQNEAQ (reference sequence). The CDR3 protein is CASSSLLEQYF. The DNA for the CDR3 is TGTGCCAGCAGCTCCCTCTTAGAGCAGTACTTC.

There are a few counts of this clone. V gene TRBV7-2 combines with J gene TRBJ1-6; D is ambiguous. Germline V gene lookup returns CDR1 SGHTA and CDR2 FQGNSA. Deletions cut 5 bases from V and 4 bases from J, with 9 bases between. This CDR3 has 14 residues. The CDR3, as DNA: TGTGCCAGCAGCCCCTGGAAGTATAATTCACCCCTCCACTTT. Protein sequence: CASSPWKYNSPLHF.

This clone was counted between two and nine times. The chain carries TRBV10-3 and TRBJ2-7; TRBD1 might be the D (6 bases). Germline CDR1 reads ENHRY; CDR2 reads SYGVKD. The V end lost 8 bases, the J end lost 0 bases, and 11 bases lay between the germline ends. CDR3 size: 13 residues. CDR3 region: CAIGQPFSYEQYF. CDR3 coding DNA: TGTGCCATCGGACAGCCTTTCTCCTACGAGCAGTACTTC.

The J gene is TRBJ2-5, the V gene TRBV5-1, with 7 positions matching TRBD1. Unmatched junction bases numbered 12, after V lost 3 bases and J lost 7 bases. The CDR3 loop spans 15 amino acids. Germline-derived CDR1 and CDR2 are SGHRS and YFSETQ. DNA for the CDR3: TGCGCCAGCAGCTCCGGACAGGCCGGGGTTGGGACCCAGTACTTC. This gives the protein CASSSGQAGVGTQYF. The full variable domain, completed using reference TRBV5-1 and TRBJ2-5, is KAGVTQTPRYLIKTRGQQVTLSCSPISGHRSVSWYQQTPGQGLQFLFEYFSETQRNKGNFPGRFSGRQFSNSRSEMNVSTLELGDSALYLCASSSGQAGVGTQYFGPGTRLLVL.

This clone appeared a few times. CDR3 amino acids: CAISERGDRGREQYF. The CDR3 DNA follows: TGTGCCATCAGTGAGAGAGGTGACAGGGGGAGGGAGCAGTACTTC. This rearrangement joins TRBV10-3 to TRBJ2-7; 9 bases are a match to TRBD1. The length of the CDR3 is 15 residues. CDR1 is ENHRY, CDR2 SYGVKD, per germline. J lost 7 bases, V lost 2 bases, and 9 bases had no gene match.

V usage is TRBV5-5 and J usage is TRBJ1-1; D is unclear. Germline V lookup: CDR1 SGHKS, CDR2 YYEKEE (reference sequence). The CDR3 loop spans 12 amino acids. V was shortened by 3 bases and J by 6 bases, with 9 bases between the two germline ends. The CDR3 protein is CASSSHNAEAFF. The DNA for the CDR3 is TGTGCCAGCAGCTCGCATAACGCTGAAGCTTTCTTT.

The rearrangement links TRBV5-4 to TRBJ2-5; 12 positions agree with TRBD2. V gave up 4 bases and J gave up 4 bases; unmatched junction bases: 8. Germline CDR1 and CDR2: SGHNT and YYREEE (reference sequence). The length of the CDR3 is 16 residues. CDR3 nucleotides: TGTGCCAGCAGCCCTCAACCGGGACTAGCGGGAGAGACCCAGTACTTC. Amino acid sequence: CASSPQPGLAGETQYF.

This clone was found a few times. The chain combines TRBV6-5 with TRBJ2-7, with 8 positions matching TRBD1. Losses at the gene ends were 8 bases for V and 2 bases for J; bases not matched to a gene: 8. This CDR3 is built from 14 residues. The germline CDR1 and CDR2 sequences are MNHEY and SVGAGI. The CDR3 spells CASASEDRAYEQYF. The DNA of the CDR3 is TGTGCCAGCGCTAGCGAGGACAGGGCCTACGAGCAGTACTTC.

Only a few counts were recorded for this clone. The chain's CDR3 is CASSYSPGLWDTEAFF. The CDR3 DNA reads as TGTGCCAGCAGTTACTCCCCGGGACTCTGGGACACTGAAGCTTTCTTT. The chain links TRBV6-6 to TRBJ1-1; D may be TRBD1 (5 bases). The germline V gene has CDR1 MNHNY and CDR2 SVGAGI (reference sequence). Trimming stripped 0 bases from V and 3 bases from J, with 14 bases between. This CDR3 spans 16 amino acids.

The chain combines TRBV30 with TRBJ2-5, with no clear D. The CDR3 is made up of 13 amino acids. Germline V gene data show CDR1 as GTSNPN and CDR2 as SVGIG (reference sequence). The ends were cut back, 1 base at V and 2 bases at J, with 8 bases in the middle. As DNA, the CDR3 is TGTGCCTGGAGTGCTGGCACTCAAGAGACCCAGTACTTC. Protein product: CAWSAGTQETQYF. The whole variable domain, filled in from reference TRBV30 and TRBJ2-5, reads SQTIHQWPATLVQPVGSPLSLECTVEGTSNPNLYWYRQAAGRGLQLLFYSVGIGQISSEVPQNLSASRPQDRQFILSSKKLLLSDSGFYLCAWSAGTQETQYFGPGTRLLVL.

This chain joins TRBV2 and TRBJ2-1; 10 nucleotides line up with TRBD2. J lost 7 bases, V lost 5 bases, and 11 bases had no gene match. The CDR3 contains 16 residues. CDR1 and CDR2 from the germline V gene are SNHLY and FYNNEI. CDR3 sequence: CASSFLLAGEENEQFF. As DNA, the CDR3 is TGTGCCAGCAGTTTTCTCCTAGCGGGAGAGGAGAATGAGCAGTTCTTC.

The CDR3 region has the DNA TGCGCCAGCAGCCAAGATTACGCGAACACTGAAGCTTTCTTT. This sequence encodes CASSQDYANTEAFF. The chain recombines TRBV4-3 with TRBJ1-1, with D hard to call. The length of the CDR3 is 14 residues. CDR1 and CDR2 (germline): LGHNA, YSLEER. V was shortened by 0 bases and J by 1 base, with 6 bases between the two germline ends.

The chain couples TRBV10-3 to TRBJ2-6; no reliable D call. Germline CDR1 ENHRY, CDR2 SYGVKD. The CDR3 has 16 residues. Trimming took 6 bases from V and 1 from J, leaving 13 bases between them. In nucleotides, the CDR3 is TGTGCCATCAGGACGGATCATAATTCTGGGGCCAACGTCCTGACTTTC. Residues: CAIRTDHNSGANVLTF.

This clone was seen just once. J is TRBJ2-7 and V is TRBV7-2; 10 nucleotides agree with TRBD2. V gave up 5 bases and J gave up 4 bases; unmatched junction bases: 2. CDR1 is SGHTA and CDR2 is FQGNSA in the germline V gene. This CDR3 spans 13 amino acids. The CDR3 sequence is CASSERGGYEQYF. The CDR3 DNA sequence: TGTGCCAGCAGCGAGCGGGGGGGTTACGAGCAGTACTTC.